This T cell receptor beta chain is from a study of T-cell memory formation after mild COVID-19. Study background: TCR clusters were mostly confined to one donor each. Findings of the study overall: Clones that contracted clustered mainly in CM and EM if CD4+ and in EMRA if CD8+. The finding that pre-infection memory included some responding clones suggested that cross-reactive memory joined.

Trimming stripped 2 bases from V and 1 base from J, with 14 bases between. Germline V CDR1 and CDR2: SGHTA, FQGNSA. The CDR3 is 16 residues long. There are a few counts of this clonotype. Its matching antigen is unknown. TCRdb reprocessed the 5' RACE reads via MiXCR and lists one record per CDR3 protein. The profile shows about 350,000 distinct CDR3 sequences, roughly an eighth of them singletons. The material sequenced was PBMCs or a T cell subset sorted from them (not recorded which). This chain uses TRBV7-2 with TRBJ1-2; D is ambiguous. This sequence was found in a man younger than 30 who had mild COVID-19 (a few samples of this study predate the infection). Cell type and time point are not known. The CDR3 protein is CASSLTKLTFNYGYTF. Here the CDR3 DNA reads TGTGCCAGCAGCTTAACGAAGCTGACTTTTAACTATGGCTACACCTTC.